This section outlines one TCR beta chain sequence together with its context. Its antigen is undetermined. The sample comes from a study of T cell repertoires in cytomegalovirus infection. Background on the study: Public TCR beta signatures indicated both CMV infection and matching HLA type. Study-wide findings and caveats: Adding up the frequency of public TCR beta families identified people who carried CMV plus the relevant HLA.

The CDR3 consists of 14 residues. The ends lost 8 bases at V and 0 bases at J; junction bases unmatched: 7. Germline lookup yields CDR1 SEHNR and CDR2 FQNEAQ (reference sequence). Each CDR3 protein gets one entry after TCRdb re-called the reads with MiXCR. The table includes 900,000 to 950,000 distinct CDR3 sequences, 31% detected once. Sequences were derived from cultured CD8+ T cells from PBMCs, sampled from culture after CMV antigen stimulation. The J gene is TRBJ2-7, the V gene TRBV7-9; 7 bases are a match to TRBD1. The sequence came from a human donor in good health (CMV status not recorded). Some clones in this sample may be carry-over from other donors' samples. CDR3 in amino acids: CASLGQDPSYEQYF. CDR3 DNA sequence: TGTGCCAGCCTCGGACAGGATCCCTCCTACGAGCAGTACTTC.